Sequencing of this T cell receptor beta chain was carried out in a study of neoadjuvant nivolumab and ipilimumab in lung cancer. This CDR3 is 15 amino acids long. Germline V CDR1 and CDR2: SEHNR, FQNEAQ (reference sequence). The ends lost 6 bases at V and 2 bases at J; junction bases unmatched: 8. Some clones are missing from TCRdb's copy, which holds only in-frame ones; the method was immunoSEQ multiplex PCR. The profile covers roughly 20,000 clones, with roughly 80% appearing a single time and about 8.8% taken by the ten largest. Broader study findings: Pretherapy blood TCR richness correlated positively with resected tumor richness.

Comments on this clone: Its antigen is unknown.

The chain links TRBV7-9 to TRBJ2-3, with 7 bases fitting TRBD1. The clonotype comes from an adult with non-small cell lung cancer. This sample comprised tumor tissue, obtained after neoadjuvant nivolumab, alone or with ipilimumab, at or shortly before surgery. CDR3 amino acids: CASSPGDRYTDTQYF. The CDR3 nucleotides are TGTGCCAGCAGTCCCGGGGACAGATACACAGATACGCAGTATTTT.